This T cell receptor beta chain appears in the sequencing data of a study of read filtering for tumor transcriptome and immune sequencing. The sample holds many counts of this clonotype. From approximately 430 ng of RNA, a library with molecular barcoded alpha/delta and beta/gamma adaptors was made. TCRdb redid the calling of the reads with MiXCR, one entry per CDR3 protein. The sample has tens of thousands of distinct CDR3 sequences; approximately 15% are singletons. Trimming left V 2 bases short and J 0 bases short, with 11 bases between. Germline V CDR1 and CDR2: MGHRA, YSYEKL. The CDR3 runs to 16 residues.

The sequence was collected from a donor aged 40 or older with multiple myeloma. The sequencing input was a population of CD138-negative cells sorted from bone marrow. The gene calls are TRBV4-1 and TRBJ2-1; a possible D gene is TRBD1 (6 bases). CDR3: CASSQQGQNSYNEQFF. CDR3 DNA: TGCGCCAGCAGCCAACAAGGACAGAACTCCTACAATGAGCAGTTCTTC.